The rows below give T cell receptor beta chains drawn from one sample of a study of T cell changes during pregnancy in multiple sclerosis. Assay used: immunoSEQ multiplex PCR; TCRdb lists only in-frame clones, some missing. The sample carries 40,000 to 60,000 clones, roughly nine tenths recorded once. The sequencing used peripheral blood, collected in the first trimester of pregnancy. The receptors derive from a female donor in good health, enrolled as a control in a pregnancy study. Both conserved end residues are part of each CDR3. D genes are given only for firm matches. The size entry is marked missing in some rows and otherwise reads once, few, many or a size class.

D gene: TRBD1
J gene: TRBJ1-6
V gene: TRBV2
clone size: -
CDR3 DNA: TGTGCCAGCAGCGAGACAGGGGTTGGATATAATTCACCCCTCCACTTT
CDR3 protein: CASSETGVGYNSPLHF

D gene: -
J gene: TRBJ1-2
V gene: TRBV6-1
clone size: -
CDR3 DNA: TGTGCCAGCAGTGAAATTGAGGATTCCTATGGCTACACCTTC
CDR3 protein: CASSEIEDSYGYTF

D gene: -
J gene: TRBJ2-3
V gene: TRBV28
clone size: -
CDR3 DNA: TGTGCCAGCAAACAGCGGCAGTCCACAGATACGCAGTATTTT
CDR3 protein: CASKQRQSTDTQYF

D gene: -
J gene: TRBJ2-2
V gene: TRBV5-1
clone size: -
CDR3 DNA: TGCGCCAGCAGCTTGGAACAGGGCACCGGGGAGCTGTTTTTT
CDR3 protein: CASSLEQGTGELFF

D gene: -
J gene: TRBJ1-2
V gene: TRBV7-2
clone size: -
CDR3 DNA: TGTGCCAGCAGCGACCGCAGGGAGGGCGGCTACACCTTC
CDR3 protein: CASSDRREGGYTF

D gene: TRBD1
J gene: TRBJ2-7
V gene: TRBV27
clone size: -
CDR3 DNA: TGTGCCAGCAGTTTACTGGACAGGGGTTACGAGCAGTACTTC
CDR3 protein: CASSLLDRGYEQYF

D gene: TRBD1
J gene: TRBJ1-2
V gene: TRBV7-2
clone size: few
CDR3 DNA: TGTGCCAGCAGCCAGACAGGGAAATCTAACTATGGCTACACCTTC
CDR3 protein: CASSQTGKSNYGYTF

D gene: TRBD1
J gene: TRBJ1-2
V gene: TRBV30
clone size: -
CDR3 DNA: TGTGCCTGGAGACCGGGACAGGGCTCGGACACCTTC
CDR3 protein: CAWRPGQGSDTF

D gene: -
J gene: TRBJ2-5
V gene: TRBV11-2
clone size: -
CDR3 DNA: TGTGCCAGCAGCCCCCGACTAGCAGGGGTGGGGGAGACCCAGTACTTC
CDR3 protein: CASSPRLAGVGETQYF

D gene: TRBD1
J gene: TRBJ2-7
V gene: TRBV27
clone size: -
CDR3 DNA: TGTGCCAGCAGTCCCCGACAGGGGAACTCCTACGAGCAGTACTTC
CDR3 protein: CASSPRQGNSYEQYF

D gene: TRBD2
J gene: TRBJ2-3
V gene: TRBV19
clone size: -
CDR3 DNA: TGTGCCAGTAGCCTGGGACTAGGCCTGGCCACAGATACGCAGTATTTT
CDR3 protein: CASSLGLGLATDTQYF

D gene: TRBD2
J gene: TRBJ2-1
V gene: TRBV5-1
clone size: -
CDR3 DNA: TGCGCCAGCAGCTTACGGCCGGGACTAGTGAATGAGCAGTTCTTC
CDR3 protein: CASSLRPGLVNEQFF

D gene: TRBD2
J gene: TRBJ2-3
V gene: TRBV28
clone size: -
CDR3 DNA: TGTGCCAGCAGCTTCAGGTTTAGCGGGGCCCGCACAGATACGCAGTATTTT
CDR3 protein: CASSFRFSGARTDTQYF

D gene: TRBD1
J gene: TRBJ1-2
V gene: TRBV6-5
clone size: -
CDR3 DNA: TGTGCCAGCAGTTACGTACGGACAGGGGGTAACTATGGCTACACCTTC
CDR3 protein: CASSYVRTGGNYGYTF

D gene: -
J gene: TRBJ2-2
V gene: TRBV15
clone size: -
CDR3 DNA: TGTGCCACCAGCAGAGATCCCCCGGTGGACATCCGCCGACGGACGAACACCGGGGAGCTGTTTTTT
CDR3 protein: CATSRDPPVDIRRRTNTGELFF